These T cell receptor beta chains were read from a single sample in a study of human T cells and chemical hapten exposure. MiXCR, applied by TCRdb to the RACE reads, yields one record per CDR3 protein. This sample has just under 65,000 distinct CDR3 sequences, with around 10% found just once. The material was whole blood, obtained in connection with sensitization to the hapten diphenylcyclopropenone (DPC). These receptors were taken from a woman in her 30s with alopecia areata. Some clones in this sample may be carry-over from other donors' samples. Both conserved end residues are part of each CDR3. The D gene is left open where the match is weak. Some rows have no size entry. The others give once, few or many, or a class for an expanded clone.

D	J	V	size	DNA	CDR3
-	TRBJ2-5	TRBV3-1	-	TGTGCCAGCAGCCAAGATCCGGCAGAAGAGACCCAGTACTTC	CASSQDPAEETQYF
-	TRBJ2-7	TRBV28	-	TGTGCCAGCAGCTATGGGGGGGCCCCCTACGAGCAGTACTTC	CASSYGGAPYEQYF
-	TRBJ2-7	TRBV28	few	TGTGCCAGCAGGGGAACAGGGACCCCCTACGAGCAGTACTTC	CASRGTGTPYEQYF
TRBD1	TRBJ2-7	TRBV6-1	few	TGTGCCAGCACTACAGTGAGAGCCAACCGGGACAGATACTACGAGCAGTACTTC	CASTTVRANRDRYYEQYF
-	TRBJ1-5	TRBV12-3/TRBV12-4	few	TGTGCCAGCAGTTTAAGTAGCCGGGGTGAGAAGCCCCAGCATTTT	CASSLSSRGEKPQHF
-	TRBJ1-1	TRBV7-9	-	TGTGCCAGCAGCTTAGTCCTTTCAGGGACTGAAGCTTTCTTT	CASSLVLSGTEAFF
TRBD1	TRBJ2-7	TRBV3-1	-	TGTGCCAGCAGCCTTGACTCGACAGGGGGTAGAGGGCAGTACTTC	CASSLDSTGGRGQYF
-	TRBJ2-7	TRBV2	-	TGTGCCAGCAGTGACCCCGATTTGGTCTCCTACGAGCAGTACTTC	CASSDPDLVSYEQYF
-	TRBJ2-7	TRBV9	many	TGTGCCAGCAGTCTAGGGACTTCAAGCCCATCCTACGAGCAGTACTTC	CASSLGTSSPSYEQYF
TRBD1	TRBJ1-3	TRBV7-2	-	TGTGCCAGCAGCAAAAGCGGGACAGTAGCCTCTGGAAACACCATATATTTT	CASSKSGTVASGNTIYF
-	TRBJ2-3	TRBV11-2	few	TGTGCCAGCAGCCAACAGGGACTACACACAGATACGCAGTATTTT	CASSQQGLHTDTQYF
-	TRBJ1-5	TRBV4-1	many	TGCGCCAGCAGCCAAATTAGCAGCTACAATCAGCCCCAGCATTTT	CASSQISSYNQPQHF
-	TRBJ2-7	TRBV10-3	-	TGTGCCATCAGTGCGAGGGAGGCCTACGAGCAGTACTTC	CAISAREAYEQYF
-	TRBJ1-3	TRBV28	-	TGTGCCAACAGGCCCTTTCAGGGTCTGAAGCGAAACACCATATATTTT	CANRPFQGLKRNTIYF
-	TRBJ2-1	TRBV11-2	-	TGTGCCAGCAGCTTAGATCATCGCATCGGTAGCTCCTACAATGAGCAGTTCTTC	CASSLDHRIGSSYNEQFF
-	TRBJ2-1	TRBV14	few	TGTGCCAGCAGCCAAGATGGGGTAGAGGAGCAGTTCTTC	CASSQDGVEEQFF
TRBD2	TRBJ2-7	TRBV3-1	-	TGTGCCAGCAGCCCATCGGGACTAGTTACCGAGCAGTACTTC	CASSPSGLVTEQYF
-	TRBJ2-3	TRBV11-2	-	TGTGCCAGCACCTTATTGGGTACAGATACGCAGTATTTT	CASTLLGTDTQYF
-	TRBJ1-1	TRBV6-1	few	TGTGCCATCCCCGGCGAAGGGGCGGTCACTGAAGCTTTCTTT	CAIPGEGAVTEAFF
-	TRBJ2-1	TRBV6-2/TRBV6-3	-	TGTGCCAGCAGTGCCGCGAATGAGCAGTTCTTC	CASSAANEQFF
TRBD2	TRBJ2-4	TRBV29-1	many	TGCAGCGTTGAAACTAGCGGGGGGGACATTCAGTACTTC	CSVETSGGDIQYF
-	TRBJ2-3	TRBV10-3	few	TGTGCCATCAGCGCCAATTTGGGCGGCAAGCCCACAGATACGCAGTATTTT	CAISANLGGKPTDTQYF
TRBD1	TRBJ1-4	TRBV6-5	-	TGTGCCAGCAGTTACCAGGGGGGGGGCGCAGCTAATGAAAAACTGTTTTTT	CASSYQGGGAANEKLFF
-	TRBJ1-2	TRBV4-1	many	TGCGCCAGCAGCCCCGTGAGCGTTGATAACTATGGCTACACCTTC	CASSPVSVDNYGYTF
-	TRBJ2-3	TRBV10-3	few	TGTGCCATCACCCCGGGCGTGACTAGCACAGATACGCAGTATTTT	CAITPGVTSTDTQYF
-	TRBJ1-1	TRBV6-1	-	TGTGCCAGCAGTGAAGTTGCGGGAAGAAATTCTGAAGCTTTCTTT	CASSEVAGRNSEAFF
-	TRBJ1-5	TRBV7-2	many	TGTGCCAGCAGCCGGGACCGGGGGAGCCAGCCCCAGCATTTT	CASSRDRGSQPQHF
-	TRBJ2-1	TRBV19	-	TGTGCCAGTAGGGAAGCCGGGACCCCCGAAGAGTTCTTC	CASREAGTPEEFF
-	TRBJ2-5	TRBV5-1	many	TGCGCCACCCGAACGGGATCCACCTCCGGGGAGACCCAGTACTTC	CATRTGSTSGETQYF
-	TRBJ1-1	TRBV5-1	-	TGCGCCAGCAGCCGGGGGTTCGCCAACACTGAAGCTTTCTTT	CASSRGFANTEAFF
TRBD1	TRBJ2-2	TRBV7-2	-	TGTGCCAGCGGGGTCAGACAGGGTGGAACCGGGGAGCTGTTTTTT	CASGVRQGGTGELFF
TRBD1	TRBJ1-5	TRBV6-2/TRBV6-3	many	TGTGCCAGCAGTTACTTGGGACAGGTCAATCAGCCCCAGCATTTT	CASSYLGQVNQPQHF
-	TRBJ2-2	TRBV4-2	few	TGTGCCAGCAGCCGCACGGCGGCGGGCTCGAACACCGGGGAGCTGTTTTTT	CASSRTAAGSNTGELFF
-	TRBJ1-2	TRBV20-1	few	TGCAGTGCTCCGGACAGTCTTGGCTATGGCTACACCTTC	CSAPDSLGYGYTF
-	TRBJ2-2	TRBV7-3	few	TGTGCCAGCAGCTTACTGTCGAACACCGGGGAGCTGTTTTTT	CASSLLSNTGELFF
TRBD1	TRBJ1-1	TRBV27	few	TGTGCCAGCGGCCGACAGGGAGGGGAAGCTTTCTTT	CASGRQGGEAFF
-	TRBJ1-6	TRBV28	many	TGTGCCAGCAAGCTACAGGGACTCTCACCCCTCCACTTT	CASKLQGLSPLHF
-	TRBJ2-1	TRBV11-2	many	TGTGCCAGCAGCCTAGCACCCGGTTACAATGAGCAGTTCTTC	CASSLAPGYNEQFF
TRBD2	TRBJ2-1	TRBV4-2	few	TGTGCCAGCAGCCTGGGGACTAGCGGGAACTACAATGAGCAGTTCTTC	CASSLGTSGNYNEQFF
-	TRBJ1-2	TRBV7-6	few	TGTGCCAGCAGCTTGGGACATCCGGGGGACTATGGCTACACCTTC	CASSLGHPGDYGYTF
TRBD1	TRBJ1-1	TRBV7-6	-	TGTGCCAGCATCCCCGGTGGGACAGGGGCCACTGAAGCTTTCTTT	CASIPGGTGATEAFF
-	TRBJ2-3	TRBV2	-	TGTGCCAGCTGGAGCCGGAGGAAGGCAGATACGCAGTATTTT	CASWSRRKADTQYF
TRBD1	TRBJ2-2	TRBV7-2	many	TGTGCCAGCAGCGTGCCGGGACAGAGGAGTACCGGGGAGCTGTTTTTT	CASSVPGQRSTGELFF
-	TRBJ2-7	TRBV30	many	TGTGCTTGGGCAGGAGGCCTCTACGAGCAGTACTTC	CAWAGGLYEQYF
-	TRBJ2-1	TRBV10-2	few	TGCGCCAGCAGTGATATGGGCGGACCAACGAACAATGAGCAGTTCTTC	CASSDMGGPTNNEQFF
-	TRBJ2-1	TRBV14	-	TGTGCCAGCAGCCAAGTGGTAGACCATGAGCAGTTCTTC	CASSQVVDHEQFF
TRBD2	TRBJ2-1	TRBV5-1	-	TGCGCCAGCACCTTCGACGGGGAGGGTGAGCAGTTCTTC	CASTFDGEGEQFF
TRBD2	TRBJ2-3	TRBV7-6	-	TGTGCCAGCAGCTCGACGACTAGCGGGGGGGCGCGGGAGTATTTT	CASSSTTSGGAREYF
-	TRBJ2-7	TRBV7-2	many	TGTGCCAGCAGCTCAGCTGGGTCCTACGAGCAGTACTTC	CASSSAGSYEQYF